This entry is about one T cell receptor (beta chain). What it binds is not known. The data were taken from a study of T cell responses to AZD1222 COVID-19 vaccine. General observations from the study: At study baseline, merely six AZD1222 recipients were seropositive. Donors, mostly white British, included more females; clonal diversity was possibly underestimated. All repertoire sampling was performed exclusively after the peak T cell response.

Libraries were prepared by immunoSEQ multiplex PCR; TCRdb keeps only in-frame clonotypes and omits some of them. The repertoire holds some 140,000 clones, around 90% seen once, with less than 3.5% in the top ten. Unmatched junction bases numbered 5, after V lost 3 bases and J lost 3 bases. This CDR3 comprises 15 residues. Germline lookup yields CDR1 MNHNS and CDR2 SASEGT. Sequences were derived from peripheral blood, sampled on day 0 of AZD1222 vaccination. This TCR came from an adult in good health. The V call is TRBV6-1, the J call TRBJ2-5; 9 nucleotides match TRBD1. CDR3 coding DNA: TGTGCCAGCAGTGAGTCGAGGGACAGGGAAGAGACCCAGTACTTC. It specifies CASSESRDREETQYF.